This T cell receptor beta chain was sequenced during a study of Ad26.COV2.S vaccination and SARS-CoV-2 variants. Points from the study as a whole: Analytic work on TCR breadth and depth might have understated the full extent of total T cell responses. Spike-specific CD8+ and CD4+ T cell responses reportedly showed substantial breadth after vaccination.

Treatment defined: about 20 received Ad26.COV2.S at low or high dose, single or two shots; a few received placebo; per-sample allocation not given. At day 63 after the first vaccine or placebo injection, samples were drawn. The CDR3 length is 14 residues. Germline V gives CDR1 WSHSY, CDR2 SAAADI. V trimming: 5 bases; J trimming: 2 bases; junction bases outside the gene matches: 1. Note on this clone: Its target is not known.

Here immunoSEQ multiplex PCR was the method, and the copy in TCRdb shows in-frame clones only, minus some. Found here are 200,000 to 300,000 clones, around nine tenths of them singletons; the top ten hold around 11%. The chain joins TRBV10-2 to TRBJ2-1; TRBD2 matches 9 bases. This sequence was found in a person between 18 and 65 years old who received the Ad26.COV2.S COVID-19 vaccine or a placebo. The source was peripheral blood, collected in a trial of Ad26.COV2.S vaccine versus placebo. CDR3 loop: CASSWTSAYNEQFF. In DNA form, the CDR3 reads TGCGCCAGCAGTTGGACTAGCGCCTACAATGAGCAGTTCTTC.